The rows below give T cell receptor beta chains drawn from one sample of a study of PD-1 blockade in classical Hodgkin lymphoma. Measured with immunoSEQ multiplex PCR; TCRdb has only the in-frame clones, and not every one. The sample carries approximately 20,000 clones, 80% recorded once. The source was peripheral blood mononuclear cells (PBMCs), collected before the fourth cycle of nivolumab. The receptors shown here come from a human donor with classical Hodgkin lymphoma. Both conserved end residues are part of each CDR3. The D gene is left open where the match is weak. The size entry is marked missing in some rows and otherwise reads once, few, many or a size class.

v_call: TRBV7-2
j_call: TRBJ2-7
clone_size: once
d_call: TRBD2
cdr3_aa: CASSQTSGAYEQYF
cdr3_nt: TGTGCCAGCAGCCAAACTAGCGGGGCCTACGAGCAGTACTTC

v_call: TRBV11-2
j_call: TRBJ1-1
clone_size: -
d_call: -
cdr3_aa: CASSLIGGFGNTEAFF
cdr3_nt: TGTGCCAGCAGCTTAATTGGGGGGTTTGGGAACACTGAAGCTTTCTTT

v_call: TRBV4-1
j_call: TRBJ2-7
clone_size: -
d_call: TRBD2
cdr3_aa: CASSQAETSELEQYF
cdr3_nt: TGCGCCAGCAGCCAAGCAGAGACTAGCGAGTTAGAGCAGTACTTC

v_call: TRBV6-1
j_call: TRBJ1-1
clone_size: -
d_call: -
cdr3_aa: CASSDGANTEAFF
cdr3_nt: TGTGCCAGCAGTGATGGGGCGAACACTGAAGCTTTCTTT

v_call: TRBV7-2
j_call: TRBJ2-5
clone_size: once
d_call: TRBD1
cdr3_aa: CASSLAGTGEETQYF
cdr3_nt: TGTGCCAGCAGCTTAGCCGGGACAGGGGAAGAGACCCAGTACTTC

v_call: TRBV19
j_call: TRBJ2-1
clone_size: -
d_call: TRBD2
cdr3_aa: CASMLRTSGSDEQFF
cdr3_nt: TGTGCCAGTATGTTGAGGACTAGCGGGAGCGATGAGCAGTTCTTC

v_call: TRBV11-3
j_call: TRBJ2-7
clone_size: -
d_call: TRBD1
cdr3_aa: CASSPGQGSDEQYF
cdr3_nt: TGTGCCAGCAGCCCCGGACAGGGGTCCGACGAGCAGTACTTC

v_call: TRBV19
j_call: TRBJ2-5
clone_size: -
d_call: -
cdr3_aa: CASSMMGQETQYF
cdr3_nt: TGTGCCAGTAGTATGATGGGTCAAGAGACCCAGTACTTC

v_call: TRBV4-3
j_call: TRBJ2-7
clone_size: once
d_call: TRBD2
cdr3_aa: CASSPGTSGRAREQYF
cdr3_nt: TGCGCCAGCAGCCCCGGGACTAGCGGGAGGGCCCGGGAGCAGTACTTC

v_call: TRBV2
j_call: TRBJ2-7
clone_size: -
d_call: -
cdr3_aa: CASRMKGWINEQYF
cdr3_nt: TGTGCCAGCAGGATGAAGGGGTGGATCAACGAGCAGTACTTC

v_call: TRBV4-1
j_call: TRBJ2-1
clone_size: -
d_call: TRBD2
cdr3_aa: CASSSERTSGISYNEQFF
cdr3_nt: TGCGCCAGCAGCAGCGAAAGGACTAGCGGGATATCCTACAATGAGCAGTTCTTC

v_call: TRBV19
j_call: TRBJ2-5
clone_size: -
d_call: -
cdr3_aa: CASRQTPTETQYF
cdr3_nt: TGTGCCAGTAGGCAGACACCGACGGAGACCCAGTACTTC

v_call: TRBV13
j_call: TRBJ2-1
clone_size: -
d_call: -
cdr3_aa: CASSLEKATYNEQFF
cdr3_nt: TGTGCCAGCAGCTTGGAGAAGGCGACCTACAATGAGCAGTTCTTC

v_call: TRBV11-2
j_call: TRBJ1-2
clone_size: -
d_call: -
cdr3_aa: CASSGRLGREDKYTF
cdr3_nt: TGTGCCAGCAGCGGTCGTCTGGGGAGGGAGGATAAGTACACCTTC

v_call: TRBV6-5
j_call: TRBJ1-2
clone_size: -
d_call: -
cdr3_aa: CASSYSGGGYGYTF
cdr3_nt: TGTGCCAGCAGTTACTCGGGCGGGGGCTATGGCTACACCTTC

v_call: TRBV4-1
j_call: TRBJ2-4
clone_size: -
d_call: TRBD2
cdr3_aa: CASSQDPPGGRNNIQYF
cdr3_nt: TGCGCCAGCAGCCAAGATCCCCCGGGGGGGCGTAATAACATTCAGTACTTC

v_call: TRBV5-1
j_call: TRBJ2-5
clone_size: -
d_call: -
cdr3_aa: CASSESPSQGTQYF
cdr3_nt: TGCGCCAGCAGCGAATCCCCGTCCCAAGGGACCCAGTACTTC

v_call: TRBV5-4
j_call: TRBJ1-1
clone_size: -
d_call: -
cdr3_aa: CASSGKTAPMNTEAFF
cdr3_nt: TGTGCCAGCAGCGGTAAGACAGCCCCTATGAACACTGAAGCTTTCTTT

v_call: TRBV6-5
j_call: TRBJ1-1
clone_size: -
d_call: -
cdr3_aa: CASSYLQGGMAFF
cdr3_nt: TGTGCCAGCAGTTACCTACAGGGTGGTATGGCTTTCTTT

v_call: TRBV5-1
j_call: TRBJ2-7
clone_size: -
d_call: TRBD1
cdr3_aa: CASSRDRPYEQYF
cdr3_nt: TGCGCCAGCAGCCGGGACAGGCCGTACGAGCAGTACTTC

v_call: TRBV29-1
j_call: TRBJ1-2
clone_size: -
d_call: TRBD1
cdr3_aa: CSGWTGASGANYGYTF
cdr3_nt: TGCAGCGGATGGACAGGGGCGAGCGGAGCTAACTATGGCTACACCTTC

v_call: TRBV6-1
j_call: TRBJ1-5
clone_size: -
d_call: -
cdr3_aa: CASSDSWVGRANQPQHF
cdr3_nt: TGTGCCAGCAGTGATAGTTGGGTAGGGCGGGCCAATCAGCCCCAGCATTTT

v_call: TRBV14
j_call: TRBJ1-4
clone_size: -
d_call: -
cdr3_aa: CASSQIGPEKLFF
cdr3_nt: TGTGCCAGCAGTCAAATTGGTCCTGAAAAACTGTTTTTT

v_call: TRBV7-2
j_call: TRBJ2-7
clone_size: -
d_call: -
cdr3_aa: CASSLGWGGDYEQYF
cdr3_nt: TGTGCCAGCAGCTTAGGTTGGGGAGGTGACTACGAGCAGTACTTC

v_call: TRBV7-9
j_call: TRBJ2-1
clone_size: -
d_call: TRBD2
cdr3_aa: CASSPTASGNEQFF
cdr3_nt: TGTGCCAGCAGCCCCACGGCTAGCGGCAATGAGCAGTTCTTC

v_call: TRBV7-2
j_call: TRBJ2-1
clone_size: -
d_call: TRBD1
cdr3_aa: CASSLQTGYHEQFF
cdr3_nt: TGTGCCAGCAGCCTTCAGACAGGGTACCATGAGCAGTTCTTC

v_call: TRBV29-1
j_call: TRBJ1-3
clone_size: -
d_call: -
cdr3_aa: CSVVSGGETGNTIYF
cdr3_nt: TGCAGCGTTGTGAGTGGGGGTGAGACTGGAAACACCATATATTTT

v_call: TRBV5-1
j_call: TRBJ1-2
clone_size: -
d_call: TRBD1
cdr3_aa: CASSLAARGTGYTF
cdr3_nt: TGCGCCAGCAGCTTGGCCGCCAGGGGGACTGGCTACACCTTC

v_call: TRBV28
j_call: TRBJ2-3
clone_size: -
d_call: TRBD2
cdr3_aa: CASSLSGLAGGTDTQYF
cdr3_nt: TGTGCCAGCAGTTTATCGGGACTAGCGGGGGGTACAGATACGCAGTATTTT

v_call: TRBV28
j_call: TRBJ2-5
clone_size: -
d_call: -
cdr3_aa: CASSLSQGRETQYF
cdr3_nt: TGTGCCAGCAGTTTATCCCAGGGTCGGGAGACCCAGTACTTC

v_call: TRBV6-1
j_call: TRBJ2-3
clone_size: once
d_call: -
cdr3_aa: CATLSGWPQYF
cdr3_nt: TGTGCCACCCTATCTGGGTGGCCGCAGTATTTT

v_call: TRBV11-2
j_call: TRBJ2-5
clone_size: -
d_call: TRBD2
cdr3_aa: CASSRSGGAQETQYF
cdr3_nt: TGTGCCAGCAGCCGTAGCGGGGGAGCTCAAGAGACCCAGTACTTC

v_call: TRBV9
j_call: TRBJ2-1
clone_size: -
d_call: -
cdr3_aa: CASSVGQSSYNEQFF
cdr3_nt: TGTGCCAGCAGCGTAGGACAGAGCTCCTACAATGAGCAGTTCTTC

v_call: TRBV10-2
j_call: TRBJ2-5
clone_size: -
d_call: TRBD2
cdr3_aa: CASRLAAIQETQYF
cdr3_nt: TGCGCCAGCAGACTAGCGGCAATCCAAGAGACCCAGTACTTC

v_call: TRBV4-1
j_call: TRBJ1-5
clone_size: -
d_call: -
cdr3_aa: CASSQQGHQPQHF
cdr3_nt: TGCGCCAGCAGCCAACAGGGGCATCAGCCCCAGCATTTT

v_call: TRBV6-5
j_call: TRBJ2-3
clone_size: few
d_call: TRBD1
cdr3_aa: CASSYSNRGSDTQYF
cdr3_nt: TGTGCCAGCAGTTACTCTAACAGGGGGTCAGATACGCAGTATTTT

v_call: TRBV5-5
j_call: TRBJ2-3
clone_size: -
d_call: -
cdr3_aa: CASSLGASLSTDTQYF
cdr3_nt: TGTGCCAGCAGCTTGGGGGCCTCGCTTAGCACAGATACGCAGTATTTT

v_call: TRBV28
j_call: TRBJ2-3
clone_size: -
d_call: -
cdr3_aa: CASVSVYQDTDTQYF
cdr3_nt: TGTGCCAGCGTTAGCGTGTACCAGGACACAGATACGCAGTATTTT

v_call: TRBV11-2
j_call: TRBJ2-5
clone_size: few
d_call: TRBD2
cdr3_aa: CASSLLTSGETQYF
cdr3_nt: TGTGCCAGCAGCCTCCTCACTAGCGGAGAGACCCAGTACTTC

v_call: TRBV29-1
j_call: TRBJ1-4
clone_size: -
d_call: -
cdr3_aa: CSVGEREKLFF
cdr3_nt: TGCAGCGTTGGGGAGAGGGAAAAACTGTTTTTT

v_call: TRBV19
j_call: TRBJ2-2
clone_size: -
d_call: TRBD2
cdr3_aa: CASSKAGGPNTGELFF
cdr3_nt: TGTGCCAGTAGTAAGGCGGGAGGGCCGAACACCGGGGAGCTGTTTTTT

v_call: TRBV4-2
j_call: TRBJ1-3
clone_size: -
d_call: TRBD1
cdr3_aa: CASSLGQGATGNTIYF
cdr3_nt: TGTGCCAGCAGCCTTGGACAGGGGGCAACTGGAAACACCATATATTTT

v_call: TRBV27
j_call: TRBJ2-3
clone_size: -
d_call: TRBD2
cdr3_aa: CASSLSPLAGATDTQYF
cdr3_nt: TGTGCCAGCAGTTTATCCCCGCTAGCGGGAGCGACAGATACGCAGTATTTT

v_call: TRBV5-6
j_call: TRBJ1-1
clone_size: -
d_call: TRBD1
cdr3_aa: CASSTGTGRTEAFF
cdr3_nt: TGTGCCAGCAGCACAGGGACAGGGCGAACTGAAGCTTTCTTT

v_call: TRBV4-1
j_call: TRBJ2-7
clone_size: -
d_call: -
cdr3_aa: CASSQDWPYEQYF
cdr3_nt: TGCGCCAGCAGCCAAGATTGGCCCTACGAGCAGTACTTC

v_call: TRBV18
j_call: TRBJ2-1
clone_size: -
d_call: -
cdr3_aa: CASSPLSDHEQFF
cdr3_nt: TGTGCCAGCTCACCACTCAGCGACCATGAGCAGTTCTTC

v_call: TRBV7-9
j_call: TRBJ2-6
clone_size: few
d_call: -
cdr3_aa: CASSERGVVLLGANVLTF
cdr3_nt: TGTGCCAGCAGCGAAAGGGGGGTTGTTCTTCTTGGGGCCAACGTCCTGACTTTC

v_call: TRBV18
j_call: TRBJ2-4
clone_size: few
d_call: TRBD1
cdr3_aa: CASSPLLAGGTKNIQYF
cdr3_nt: TGTGCCAGCTCACCACTATTGGCAGGGGGCACCAAAAACATTCAGTACTTC

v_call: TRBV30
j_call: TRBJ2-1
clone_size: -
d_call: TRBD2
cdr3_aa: CAWGGLADYNEQFF
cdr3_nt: TGTGCCTGGGGAGGACTAGCGGACTACAATGAGCAGTTCTTC

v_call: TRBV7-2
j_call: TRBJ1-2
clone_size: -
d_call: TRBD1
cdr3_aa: CASSSQTGQGKYGYTF
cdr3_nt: TGTGCCAGCAGCTCCCAAACGGGACAGGGCAAGTATGGCTACACCTTC

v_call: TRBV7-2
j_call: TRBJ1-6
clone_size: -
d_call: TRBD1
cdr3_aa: CASSSEGTGDSPLHF
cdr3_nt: TGTGCCAGCAGCTCAGAGGGGACAGGCGACTCACCCCTCCACTTT

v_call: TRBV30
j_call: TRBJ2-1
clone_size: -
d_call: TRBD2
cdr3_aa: CAWSSGLADYNEQFF
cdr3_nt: TGTGCCTGGAGTTCCGGACTAGCGGACTACAATGAGCAGTTCTTC

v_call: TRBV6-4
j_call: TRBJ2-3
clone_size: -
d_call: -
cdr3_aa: CASSDLGPADTQYF
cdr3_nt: TGTGCCAGCAGTGACTTAGGCCCAGCGGATACGCAGTATTTT

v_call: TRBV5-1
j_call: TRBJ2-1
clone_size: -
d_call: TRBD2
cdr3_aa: CASSLGGLEAYNEQFF
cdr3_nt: TGCGCCAGCAGCTTGGGGGGACTAGAAGCCTACAATGAGCAGTTCTTC

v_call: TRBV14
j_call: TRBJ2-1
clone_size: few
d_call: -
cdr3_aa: CASSQALGRGGEQFF
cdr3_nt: TGTGCCAGCAGCCAAGCTTTAGGACGGGGCGGTGAGCAGTTCTTC

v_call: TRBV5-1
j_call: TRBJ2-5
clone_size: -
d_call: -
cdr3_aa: CASLSRTRETQYF
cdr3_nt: TGCGCCAGTCTCTCTCGCACACGAGAGACCCAGTACTTC

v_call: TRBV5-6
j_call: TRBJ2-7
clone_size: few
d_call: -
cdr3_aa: CASTSGADYEQYF
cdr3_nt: TGTGCCAGCACGAGCGGAGCAGACTACGAGCAGTACTTC